The entry below describes one TCR beta chain. This CDR3 is built from 15 residues. Germline lookup yields CDR1 ENHRY and CDR2 SYGVKD. The junction had 2 bases not matched to a gene; V was cut back by 3 bases and J by 1 base. The record originates from a study of blood T cell repertoires in COVID-19. Individuals drawn from around 24 US areas were roughly 18 to 100 years old. Participant reports of clinical history set cohort assignment. Data came from immunoSEQ multiplex PCR; TCRdb stores just in-frame clones and leaves some out. The profile shows about 350,000 clones, around nine tenths of them singletons.

This sequence originates from a woman aged 30 to 39 who had been exposed to COVID-19. The chain is built from TRBV10-3 and TRBJ1-5, with 8 bases lining up with TRBD1. Sequenced sample: PBMCs or T cells enriched from blood (not recorded which). The CDR3, as DNA: TGTGCCATCAGTGAACGGACAGGGAGCAATCAGCCCCAGCATTTT. Translating gives CAISERTGSNQPQHF.